Listed below are T cell receptor beta chains from one sample, sequenced in a study of blood T cell repertoires in COVID-19. This table comes from immunoSEQ multiplex PCR, and its TCRdb copy is limited to in-frame clones, with some not included. The table includes about 190,000 clones, roughly 80% detected once. Sequenced: peripheral blood. The source of these receptors is a woman aged 55-75 years with COVID-19, enrolled during active disease. CDR3s include the opening cysteine and the closing phenylalanine or tryptophan. D genes are given only for firm matches. Clone size, where shown, is once, few, many, or a class for clones that have expanded.

CDR3aa	CDR3nt	v_gene	j_gene	d_gene	abundance
CASSTRGGNQPQHF	TGCGCCAGCAGCACCAGGGGCGGCAATCAGCCCCAGCATTTT	TRBV5-1	TRBJ1-5	NA	NA
CASSIPGANTEAFF	TGTGCCAGTAGTATACCAGGGGCAAACACTGAAGCTTTCTTT	TRBV19	TRBJ1-1	NA	NA
CATSDLLDAGTGLLETQYF	TGTGCCACCAGTGATTTACTCGATGCCGGGACAGGGCTGTTGGAGACCCAGTACTTC	TRBV24-1	TRBJ2-5	TRBD1	once
CASSLLAGASYEQYF	TGTGCCAGCAGCTTATTGGCGGGTGCCTCCTACGAGCAGTACTTC	TRBV7-9	TRBJ2-7	NA	NA
CSVTGTGDGTQYF	TGCAGCGTGACTGGGACAGGGGATGGGACCCAGTACTTC	TRBV29-1	TRBJ2-5	TRBD1	NA
CASSLKISGKYEQYF	TGTGCCAGCAGCTTAAAAATTTCCGGGAAATACGAGCAGTACTTC	TRBV5-4	TRBJ2-7	NA	few
CASSSGTSGRAQYF	TGTGCCAGCAGCTCCGGGACTAGCGGACGGGCCCAGTACTTC	TRBV7-2	TRBJ2-5	TRBD2	NA
CASSQSQGGLYGYTF	TGTGCCAGCAGCCAGAGTCAGGGCGGTCTATATGGCTACACCTTC	TRBV3-1/TRBV3-2	TRBJ1-2	NA	once
CASSPNAGGNTEAFF	TGTGCCAGCAGCCCCAACGCCGGAGGGAACACTGAAGCTTTCTTT	TRBV5-6	TRBJ1-1	NA	NA
CASSFGQGSYNEQFF	TGTGCCAGCAGCTTTGGCCAGGGCTCCTACAATGAGCAGTTCTTC	TRBV5-8	TRBJ2-1	NA	NA
CASSVGALMDPQHF	TGTGCCAGCAGCGTAGGGGCTTTAATGGATCCCCAGCATTTT	TRBV9	TRBJ1-5	NA	few
CASSQDERSNTEAFF	TGCGCCAGCAGCCAAGATGAGCGCTCGAACACTGAAGCTTTCTTT	TRBV4-1	TRBJ1-1	NA	few
CASSTDRVQPQHF	TGTGCCAGCAGTACGGACAGGGTCCAGCCCCAGCATTTT	TRBV28	TRBJ1-5	TRBD1	NA
CASSPRTATTGELFF	TGTGCCAGTAGCCCCCGAACAGCCACCACCGGGGAGCTGTTTTTT	TRBV19	TRBJ2-2	NA	NA
CASSLVPVKETQYF	TGCGCCAGCAGCTTGGTGCCAGTAAAAGAGACCCAGTACTTC	TRBV5-1	TRBJ2-5	NA	NA
CASSSNLNRGNQETQYF	TGTGCCAGCAGCTCAAACCTCAACAGGGGGAACCAAGAGACCCAGTACTTC	TRBV11-2	TRBJ2-5	TRBD1	once
CASSYGGRGTEAFF	TGTGCCAGCAGTTACGGCGGAAGAGGGACTGAAGCTTTCTTT	TRBV6-2/TRBV6-3	TRBJ1-1	NA	once
CAIKEPNTEAFF	TGTGCCATCAAGGAGCCGAACACTGAAGCTTTCTTT	TRBV10-3	TRBJ1-1	NA	NA
CAWRAPPPYEQYF	TGTGCCTGGAGAGCGCCGCCCCCCTACGAGCAGTACTTC	TRBV30	TRBJ2-7	NA	few
CATSGTDGGRADEQFF	TGTGCCACCAGTGGTACTGACGGCGGGAGGGCCGATGAGCAGTTCTTC	TRBV24-1	TRBJ2-1	TRBD2	NA
CASSLNRNTEAFF	TGTGCCAGCAGCTTAAACAGGAACACTGAAGCTTTCTTT	TRBV7-3	TRBJ1-1	NA	many
CASSVQGGNYGYTF	TGTGCCAGCAGCGTTCAGGGGGGTAACTATGGCTACACCTTC	TRBV9	TRBJ1-2	TRBD1	NA
CASSTGQISGYTF	TGTGCCAGTAGTACGGGACAGATTTCTGGCTACACCTTC	TRBV19	TRBJ1-2	TRBD1	NA
CSVGTSSGNTIYF	TGCAGCGTAGGGACATCCTCTGGAAACACCATATATTTT	TRBV29-1	TRBJ1-3	NA	NA
CASQPGLAHQPQHF	TGTGCCAGCCAACCGGGATTAGCACATCAGCCCCAGCATTTT	TRBV2	TRBJ1-5	NA	NA
CASSQDPGLAGTDTQYF	TGTGCCAGCAGCCAAGACCCGGGACTAGCGGGAACAGATACGCAGTATTTT	TRBV3-1/TRBV3-2	TRBJ2-3	TRBD2	NA
CASSQSHGRGQPQHF	TGCGCCAGCAGCCAATCTCACGGGCGGGGTCAGCCCCAGCATTTT	TRBV4-3	TRBJ1-5	NA	few
CASSYRRVGDTQYF	TGTGCCAGCAGTTATAGGAGGGTAGGAGATACGCAGTATTTT	TRBV6-5	TRBJ2-3	NA	NA